This T cell receptor (beta chain) was sequenced for a study of blood T cell repertoires in COVID-19. Study-wide context: The study drew acute and convalescent COVID-19 samples from the United States, Italy and Spain. PBMCs, B-cell-depleted T cells, or T cells provided the cDNA or gDNA that made up the material.

Measured with immunoSEQ multiplex PCR; TCRdb has only the in-frame clones, and not every one. The sample shows around 300,000 clones, 90% of them seen only once. CDR3 size: 16 residues. The junction had 12 bases not matched to a gene; V was cut back by 6 bases and J by 3 bases. The germline V gene encodes CDR1 SGDLS and CDR2 YYNGEE. Recruitment covered fewer than 25 US areas and drew participants whose ages spanned roughly 18 to 90 years. Participant reports of clinical history set cohort assignment. This TCR derives from a young woman with acute COVID-19. This chain links TRBV9 with TRBJ2-3; 8 positions agree with TRBD2. Source material: PBMCs or T cells enriched from blood (not recorded which). CDR3 sequence: CASTEWAGGGTDTQYF. DNA for the CDR3: TGTGCCAGCACCGAATGGGCGGGAGGAGGAACAGATACGCAGTATTTT. Using reference TRBV9 and TRBJ2-3 for the parts outside the CDR3, the full variable domain is DSGVTQTPKHLITATGQRVTLRCSPRSGDLSVYWYQQSLDQGLQFLIQYYNGEERAKGNILERFSAQQFPDLHSELNLSSLELGDSALYFCASTEWAGGGTDTQYFGPGTRLTVL.